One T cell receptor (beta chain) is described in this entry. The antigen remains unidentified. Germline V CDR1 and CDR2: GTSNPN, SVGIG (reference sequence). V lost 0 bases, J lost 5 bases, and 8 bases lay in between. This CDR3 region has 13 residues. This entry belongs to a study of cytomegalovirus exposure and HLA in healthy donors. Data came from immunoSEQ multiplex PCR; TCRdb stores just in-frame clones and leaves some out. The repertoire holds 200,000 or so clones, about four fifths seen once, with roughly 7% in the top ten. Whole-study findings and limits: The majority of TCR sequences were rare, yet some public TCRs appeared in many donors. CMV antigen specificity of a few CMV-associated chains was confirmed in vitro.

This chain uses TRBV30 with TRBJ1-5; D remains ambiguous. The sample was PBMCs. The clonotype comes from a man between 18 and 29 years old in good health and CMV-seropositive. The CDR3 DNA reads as TGTGCCTGGAGTGTGTTCGGGGATCAGCCCCAGCATTTT. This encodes CAWSVFGDQPQHF.